In its sample, the clone carrying this TCR beta chain was seen many times. Its antigen is currently unknown. This entry belongs to a study of neurological immune-mediated disorders. Study results and limitations: HTLV-1-associated myelopathy had the most TCR clonal expansion, and multiple sclerosis had the least, less than healthy controls.

Germline assignment: CDR1 SGHKS and CDR2 YYEKEE (reference sequence). Between the trimmed V and J ends, which lost 7 bases and 6 bases, there was a span of 17 bases. The CDR3 has 14 amino acids. 5'RACE generated cDNA with 10-nucleotide random UMIs. TCRdb re-called the 5' RACE reads with MiXCR, one entry per CDR3 protein. Of some 15,000 distinct CDR3 sequences listed, approximately 3.7% are singletons. Volunteers from a blood bank in Maryland, USA, constituted the healthy controls. Sorted libraries used some 920,000 CD4+ or CD8+ T cells. Specimen: CD8+ T cells from blood. The sequence was collected from a woman aged 35 to 49 in good health. This sequence joins TRBV5-5 and TRBJ1-3, with TRBD1 as a possible D gene (5 bases). For the CDR3, the DNA is TGTGCCAGCGGTCCCCGGTCGGGGGTAAACACCATATATTTT. Its translation: CASGPRSGVNTIYF.